The rows below give T cell receptor beta chains drawn from one sample of a study of T cell responses to AZD1222 COVID-19 vaccine. The data were produced by immunoSEQ multiplex PCR, yet TCRdb's version contains in-frame clones alone and is incomplete. This sample yields about 180,000 clones, of which roughly 92% are seen a single time; 2.6% belongs to the top ten. The specimen was peripheral blood, collected on day 0 of AZD1222 vaccination. The receptors shown here come from an adult in good health. CDR3s include the opening cysteine and the closing phenylalanine or tryptophan. A D gene is named only where the DNA matches it firmly.

V: TRBV19
J: TRBJ1-2
length: 13
D: .
CDR3: CASSIVGPYGYTF

V: TRBV5-1
J: TRBJ2-3
length: 16
D: TRBD1
CDR3: CASRRSIGGPTDTQYF

V: TRBV2
J: TRBJ1-4
length: 12
D: TRBD1
CDR3: CASRDRGEKLFF

V: TRBV9
J: TRBJ2-3
length: 15
D: TRBD2
CDR3: CASSVGLAKTDTQYF

V: TRBV3-1/TRBV3-2
J: TRBJ1-2
length: 16
D: .
CDR3: CASRRLGEQGNYGYTF

V: TRBV29-1
J: TRBJ2-7
length: 12
D: .
CDR3: CSVDPFSYEQYF

V: TRBV6-6
J: TRBJ2-2
length: 15
D: .
CDR3: CASSYSSANTGELFF

V: TRBV7-9
J: TRBJ2-1
length: 19
D: TRBD2
CDR3: CASSNNRGLAGSSYNEQFF

V: TRBV11-2
J: TRBJ1-1
length: 17
D: TRBD1
CDR3: CASSPFPGTGGNTEAFF

V: TRBV20-1
J: TRBJ1-1
length: 14
D: .
CDR3: CSASRTARNTEAFF

V: TRBV29-1
J: TRBJ1-4
length: 17
D: TRBD1
CDR3: CSVEDPRDRTTNEKLFF

V: TRBV4-1
J: TRBJ1-2
length: 15
D: .
CDR3: CASSQETGGYYGYTF

V: TRBV3-1/TRBV3-2
J: TRBJ1-5
length: 15
D: .
CDR3: CASRRIDSSNQPQHF

V: TRBV9
J: TRBJ1-1
length: 14
D: TRBD1
CDR3: CASSAPGQGAEAFF

V: TRBV15
J: TRBJ2-1
length: 18
D: TRBD2
CDR3: CATSSGGVAGASYNEQFF

V: TRBV5-1
J: TRBJ1-1
length: 17
D: .
CDR3: CASSLRGHAMVNTEAFF

V: TRBV19
J: TRBJ1-5
length: 13
D: .
CDR3: CASSINSRSPQHF

V: TRBV27
J: TRBJ2-1
length: 15
D: .
CDR3: CASSLTSSSYNEQFF

V: TRBV5-1
J: TRBJ2-5
length: 18
D: TRBD2
CDR3: CASSPSPLSGGGKETQYF

V: TRBV19
J: TRBJ2-7
length: 16
D: TRBD1
CDR3: CASSTSPGTASYEQYF

V: TRBV6-4
J: TRBJ1-5
length: 16
D: .
CDR3: CASSDFVPLVNQPQHF

V: TRBV5-6
J: TRBJ1-1
length: 15
D: .
CDR3: CASSLEIARDTEAFF

V: TRBV29-1
J: TRBJ1-2
length: 13
D: .
CDR3: CSVELGARYGYTF

V: TRBV19
J: TRBJ1-5
length: 12
D: .
CDR3: CASSMVQQPQHF

V: TRBV2
J: TRBJ1-6
length: 11
D: .
CDR3: CASQENSPLHF

V: TRBV4-1
J: TRBJ2-1
length: 15
D: TRBD2
CDR3: CASSQQLAGGNEQFF

V: TRBV2
J: TRBJ1-4
length: 12
D: .
CDR3: CASSPSNEKLFF

V: TRBV11-3
J: TRBJ2-1
length: 13
D: .
CDR3: CASSLTNLHEQFF

V: TRBV5-6
J: TRBJ2-5
length: 17
D: TRBD2
CDR3: CASSPGLAGTLQETQYF

V: TRBV4-2
J: TRBJ2-3
length: 17
D: .
CDR3: CASSPSGAETSTDTQYF

V: TRBV3-1/TRBV3-2
J: TRBJ2-1
length: 13
D: .
CDR3: CASSHPGWQEQFF

V: TRBV13
J: TRBJ1-3
length: 14
D: TRBD1
CDR3: CASSSDRGGNTIYF

V: TRBV29-1
J: TRBJ1-1
length: 11
D: .
CDR3: CSIGANTEAFF

V: TRBV7-8
J: TRBJ1-1
length: 15
D: .
CDR3: CASSLLNFGNTEAFF

V: TRBV21-1
J: TRBJ2-7
length: 18
D: .
CDR3: CASRGGIHRTSGPYEQYF

V: TRBV2
J: TRBJ2-7
length: 11
D: .
CDR3: CASSPHYEQYF

V: TRBV7-9
J: TRBJ1-2
length: 14
D: TRBD1
CDR3: CASSLTGTGYGYTF